This T cell receptor (beta chain) emerged from a study of blood T cell repertoires in COVID-19. In the authors' methods: Reference gene primer amplification gave estimated nucleated cell counts. TCRdb keeps only in-frame clones here, not all; method: immunoSEQ multiplex PCR. V, J and clone size are those of that table, while D and trimming were read from the DNA. The sample includes fewer than 250,000 clones, 80% to 95% seen only once; the top ten take 0.75% to 1%. The sequence was collected from a man aged 55 to 70 with COVID-19, enrolled during active disease. The sample consisted of peripheral blood.

The CDR3 sequence is CASSTITGVNSPLHF. The CDR3 nucleotides are TGTGCCAGTAGTACTATAACAGGGGTTAATTCACCCCTCCACTTT. The rearrangement joins TRBV19 to TRBJ1-6; 7 bases agree with TRBD1. The CDR3 has 15 residues. After removal of 4 bases from V and 6 bases from J, the junction contained 6 bases not matched to a gene. Per the germline V gene, CDR1 is LNHDA and CDR2 is SQIVND (reference sequence).